These T cell receptor beta chains were read from a single sample in a study of OX40 agonist ivuxolimab in advanced cancers. Data came from immunoSEQ multiplex PCR; TCRdb stores just in-frame clones and leaves some out. This table holds some 100,000 clones, less than 90% found once. The material was CD4+ or CD8+ T cells sorted from blood, obtained in a trial of the OX40 agonist ivuxolimab. The receptors were sampled from an adult with an advanced solid tumor such as melanoma, head and neck, liver or kidney cancer. CDR3s include the opening cysteine and the closing phenylalanine or tryptophan. D genes are given only for firm matches. Where a row states a size, it is once, few, many or the class of an expanded clone; other rows omit it.

clone_size: few
v_call: TRBV7-2
d_call: TRBD1
j_call: TRBJ1-6
cdr3_aa: CASSEDRGHSPLHF
cdr3_nt: TGTGCCAGCAGTGAGGACAGGGGGCATTCACCCCTCCACTTT

clone_size: NA
v_call: TRBV7-9
d_call: NA
j_call: TRBJ2-1
cdr3_aa: CASSLGRLASSYNEQFF
cdr3_nt: TGTGCCAGCAGCTTGGGTCGACTGGCGAGCTCCTACAATGAGCAGTTCTTC

clone_size: NA
v_call: TRBV7-2
d_call: NA
j_call: TRBJ1-5
cdr3_aa: CASSYIERNQPQHF
cdr3_nt: TGTGCCAGCAGCTATATAGAGAGAAATCAGCCCCAGCATTTT

clone_size: once
v_call: TRBV29-1
d_call: NA
j_call: TRBJ1-4
cdr3_aa: CSVSPDSGKEKLFF
cdr3_nt: TGCAGCGTTAGTCCGGACAGCGGTAAAGAAAAACTGTTTTTT

clone_size: NA
v_call: TRBV4-3
d_call: NA
j_call: TRBJ2-6
cdr3_aa: CASSLISGANVLTF
cdr3_nt: TGCGCCAGCAGCCTTATTTCTGGGGCCAACGTCCTGACTTTC

clone_size: NA
v_call: TRBV27
d_call: TRBD2
j_call: TRBJ2-5
cdr3_aa: CASRSEGAGEETQYF
cdr3_nt: TGTGCCAGCCGATCCGAGGGAGCGGGGGAAGAGACCCAGTACTTC

clone_size: NA
v_call: TRBV7-9
d_call: NA
j_call: TRBJ1-4
cdr3_aa: CASSGGFEKLFF
cdr3_nt: TGTGCCAGCAGCGGGGGGTTTGAAAAACTGTTTTTT

clone_size: NA
v_call: TRBV5-6
d_call: NA
j_call: TRBJ1-1
cdr3_aa: CASSLVTLNTEAFF
cdr3_nt: TGTGCCAGCAGCTTGGTGACACTGAACACTGAAGCTTTCTTT

clone_size: NA
v_call: TRBV19
d_call: TRBD1
j_call: TRBJ2-1
cdr3_aa: CASRGTGTLNEQFF
cdr3_nt: TGTGCCAGTAGGGGGACAGGCACCCTTAATGAGCAGTTCTTC

clone_size: few
v_call: TRBV28
d_call: NA
j_call: TRBJ2-2
cdr3_aa: CASSLNTGELFF
cdr3_nt: TGTGCCAGCAGTCTGAACACCGGGGAGCTGTTTTTT

clone_size: few
v_call: TRBV5-5
d_call: TRBD1
j_call: TRBJ1-3
cdr3_aa: CASSLGQGRSGNTIYF
cdr3_nt: TGTGCCAGCAGCCTTGGACAGGGCCGGTCTGGAAACACCATATATTTT

clone_size: NA
v_call: TRBV6-1
d_call: NA
j_call: TRBJ1-3
cdr3_aa: CASIPDSASYTIYF
cdr3_nt: TGTGCCAGCATTCCGGATTCCGCCAGTTACACCATATATTTT

clone_size: NA
v_call: TRBV11-2
d_call: TRBD2
j_call: TRBJ2-5
cdr3_aa: CASSSGLAGGETQYF
cdr3_nt: TGTGCCAGCAGCTCGGGACTAGCGGGGGGGGAGACCCAGTACTTC